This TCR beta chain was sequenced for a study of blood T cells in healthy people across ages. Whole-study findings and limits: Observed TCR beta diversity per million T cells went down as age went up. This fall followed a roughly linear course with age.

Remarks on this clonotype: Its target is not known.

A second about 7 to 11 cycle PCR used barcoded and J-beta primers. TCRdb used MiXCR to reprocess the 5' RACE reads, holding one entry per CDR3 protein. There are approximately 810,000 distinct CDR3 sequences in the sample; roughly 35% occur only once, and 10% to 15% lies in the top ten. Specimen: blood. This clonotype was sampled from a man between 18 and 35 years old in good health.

The CDR3, as DNA: TGTGCCAGCAATGCAGGACTAGGGTGGAGCGATGAGCAGTTCTTC. Protein product: CASNAGLGWSDEQFF. The chain combines TRBV6-2 or TRBV6-3 with TRBJ2-1; the match to TRBD2 covers 7 bases. The CDR3 is 15 amino acids. CDR1 is MNHEY, CDR2 SVGEGT, per germline. V was pared by 7 bases and J by 8 bases, with 14 bases of the junction left unmatched.